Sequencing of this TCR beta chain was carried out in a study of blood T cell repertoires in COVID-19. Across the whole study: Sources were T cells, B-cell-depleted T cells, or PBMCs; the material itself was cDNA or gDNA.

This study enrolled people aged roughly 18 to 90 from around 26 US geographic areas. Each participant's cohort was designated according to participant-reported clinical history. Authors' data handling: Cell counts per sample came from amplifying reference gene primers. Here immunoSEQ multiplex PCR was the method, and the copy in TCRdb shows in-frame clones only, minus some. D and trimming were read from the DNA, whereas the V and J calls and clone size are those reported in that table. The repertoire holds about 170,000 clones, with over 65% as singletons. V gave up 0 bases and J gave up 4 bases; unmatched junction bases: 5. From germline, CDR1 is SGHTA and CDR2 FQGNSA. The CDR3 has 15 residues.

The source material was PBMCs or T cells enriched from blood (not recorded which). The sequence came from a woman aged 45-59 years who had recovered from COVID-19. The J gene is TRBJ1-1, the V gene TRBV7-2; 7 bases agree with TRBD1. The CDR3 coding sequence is TGTGCCAGCAGCTTAGCTCTTGCAGGGGGCACTGAAGCTTTCTTT. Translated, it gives CASSLALAGGTEAFF.